Given below is one T cell receptor beta chain in context. The specificity of this receptor is unknown. Qualities for individual bases were not recorded, and no much larger clone is one base off. The CDR3 regions of human TCRbeta chains were subjected to immunosequencing. Per the source publication's procedure: Repertoire TCRs were matched against a reference library of SARS-CoV-2-specific TCRs generated with the MIRA antigen-specificity platform. Breadth meant the fraction of unique TCRs that were SARS-CoV-2-associated, whereas depth meant the fraction of total T cells that were SARS-CoV-2-associated. Using the MIRA data, each spike-specific TCR was mapped to the spike region that the TCR reacts to and placed in a CD4 or CD8 class. Log10-transformed breadth and depth values were compared by one-way ANOVA with Sidak's multiple comparisons tests. TCRdb provides this immuneACCESS table in a form limited to in-frame rearrangements. Some clones are lacking; in checked studies, under half of them reflect an unresolved V gene, and why the rest are absent is not known. V, J and clone size reflect that table, while D and trimming were determined from the DNA. The sample yields under 140,000 clones; over 90% were counted once. 2.9% of the sample goes to the ten largest clones.

This record belongs to a study of T cell responses to AZD1222 COVID-19 vaccine (dated by TCRdb to 2020 to 2023). As for the study more broadly: A total of 230 to 250 trial participants underwent TCR sequencing, of whom more than 200 had received two doses of AZD1222 and 26 had received two doses of the MenACWY control vaccine. Trial participants were enrolled by age into subgroups of 18-55, 56-69 and 70-plus years, and roughly 160, 29 and 62 TCR-sequenced participants, respectively, were included in these subgroups.

The time point label, as the study defines it: about 28 days (+/-7) after the second vaccine dose. AZD1222 recipients given second doses at about 4 weeks or at about 12 weeks were pooled, since spike-specific TCR depth and breadth were not found to differ between the two schedules. Vaccinee samples came from UK trials COV001 and COV002, including a single-blind randomized controlled phase 2/3 trial of AZD1222 (ChAdOx1 nCoV-19) in healthy adults. For TCRbeta chain sequencing, PBMC samples from trial participants were taken at day 0 and at day 28 after the second dose. The investigation overall reported the following: Conclusions about previously exposed vaccinees are limited because only five to seven AZD1222 recipients were SARS-CoV-2 seropositive at baseline. Reportedly, almost half of the unique spike-specific TCRs recognized epitopes lying outside the regions that are mutated in the B.1.351 and B.1.1.7 variants. The 56-69-year group was small, and its depth increase did not reach significance, likely because of low power. Vaccine-associated CD4 TCRs spanned the whole spike protein, with dominant responses in regions 160-218 and 743-854. Spike-specific TCR breadth and depth rose significantly after two AZD1222 doses compared with day 0 and with MenACWY recipients. Most participants were white British and females outnumbered males, and the authors suggested that clonal diversity may have been underestimated. Because no day 14 peak-response samples were available, the repertoires could be characterized only after the peak T cell response.

The source is an adult who received the AZD1222 COVID-19 vaccine. Specimen: peripheral blood, collected 28 days after the second AZD1222 dose.

The DNA is as follows: TGTGCCAGCAGTTGGGGACGGTTGGACTCTGGGGCCAACGTCCTGACTTTC. The encoded protein is CASSWGRLDSGANVLTF. Recombination connected TRBV27 to TRBJ2-6; the D gene cannot be resolved beyond TRBD1 or TRBD2, each matching 5 bases. CDR1 and CDR2, per the germline V gene (reference sequence), are MNHEY and SMNVEV. V drops 4 bases and J drops 0 bases, leaving 13 bases in between. Counted from cysteine to phenylalanine, this CDR3 has 17 amino acids. Of the read, only the CDR3 DNA is kept; its 51 bases are in frame from base 1.